This TCR beta chain was captured in a study of CD8 T cells in Susac syndrome (dated 2019 in TCRdb). Study-level background: Among the Susac syndrome patients who were sequenced, clinically active disease was present in about six and clinical remission was observed in eight. Susac syndrome patients were therapy-naive, on corticosteroids (some also receiving IVIg), or on IVIg alone at blood withdrawal. Whether CD8+ T cell activation and differentiation in Susac syndrome was antigen driven was tested using repertoire sequencing.

Of note for this clonotype: The antigen this receptor binds is unknown. Per-nucleotide qualities are absent, and no much larger clonotype sits a single base away.

RNA was extracted with the RNeasy kit and 0.5 to 1 ug was reverse transcribed using random hexamers. TCR beta CDR3 regions were amplified with the immunoSEQ multiplex PCR assay covering 54 Vbeta and 13 Jbeta segments. PCR amplification bias was corrected using a synthetic template baseline for primer optimization and computational correction. The source study handled its data this way. Reads were annotated to V, D and J genes per IMGT and analyzed with immunoSEQ Analyzer, keeping only productive sequences. Clonality was computed as one minus Shannon entropy normalized by log2 of the number of productive unique sequences. For each patient and control, public and private clones were evaluated within the 100 most prevalent clones. Clones were defined as Susac-specific when absent from the healthy and MS cohorts, from roughly 1,100 published viral clones and from other ImmuneACCESS disease sequences. In-frame beta chains were kept once TCRdb had trimmed the public reads at Q25 with fastp and called clones with MiXCR. Entries are consolidated by CDR3 protein sequence, retaining the most common genes and DNA. TCRdb's processing, not the study's, gives the V and J calls here. The sample includes 150,000 to 200,000 distinct CDR3 sequences, with about 96% observed a single time. The top ten clones comprise approximately 0.12% of the sample.

Summary of the overall study and its limitations: In patients with Susac syndrome, the CD4+ T cell repertoire showed no detectable clonal expansion. The TCR sequencing and HLA analysis was acknowledged to have included a relatively small number of individuals.

High-throughput TCR beta sequencing profiled peripheral blood CD8+ and CD4+ T cells from healthy donors, Susac syndrome patients and multiple sclerosis patients. The Susac syndrome patients fulfilled recently defined diagnostic criteria for either definite or probable disease. CD8+ TEMRA cells were enriched by FACS, while bulk CD8+ and CD4+ T cells were purified by magnetic negative isolation. Blood was drawn into EDTA tubes, processed within 24 hours, and PBMCs were isolated by density gradient centrifugation. PBMCs intended for TCR sequencing were cryopreserved in liquid nitrogen and thawed later in a water bath at 37 degrees C. Purity of sorted or isolated CD4+, CD8+ and CD8+ TEMRA cells was at least 90%. The source is a human donor with Susac syndrome. Sequencing used CD4+ T cells from PBMCs.

The nucleotide sequence is given as TGTGCCAGCAGTCGGACTAGCGAGCCCTACAATGAGCAGTTCTTC. This translates into CASSRTSEPYNEQFF. Here the chain combines TRBV28 and TRBJ2-1, and TRBD2 matches 9 of the central bases. Trimming accounts for 5 bases at V and 2 bases at J, while the number of junction bases matched to no gene is 4. Including the terminal cysteine and phenylalanine, the CDR3 comprises 15 residues. Only the CDR3 DNA stays, 45 bases, in frame from base 1. From a lookup of the germline V gene, CDR1 and CDR2 are MDHEN and SYDVKM.